These 10 T cell receptor beta chains were all obtained from the same sample, sequenced in a study of shared clonotypes between healthy human individuals. CD8 cells classed as naive were CD45RO-negative and positively selected for CCR7, excluding terminally differentiated effector memory CD45RA+ cells. TCRdb's table, derived via immunoSEQ multiplex PCR, lists solely in-frame clones and lacks some. Of about 1,800,000 clones in the sample, roughly 95% were seen once. The sequenced sample was naive CD8+ T cells sorted from blood. The receptors stem from a man younger than 35 in good health.

The genes are TRBV5-1 and TRBJ2-7; D is unresolved. Germline V gene data show CDR1 as SGHRS and CDR2 as YFSETQ. The CDR3 is 15 amino acids. The V end lost 4 bases, the J end lost 4 bases, and 18 bases lay between the germline ends. The CDR3, as DNA: TGCGCCAGCAGCCAAGACCTCAGGTTGGGGTACGAGCAGTACTTC. Its translation: CASSQDLRLGYEQYF.

This rearrangement joins TRBV4-1 to TRBJ2-7; TRBD2 aligns across 14 bases. The CDR3 runs 16 residues. V lost 3 bases and J lost 2; bases outside the gene matches: 3. CDR1 is MGHRA, CDR2 YSYEKL, per germline. Written as DNA, the CDR3 is TGCGCCAGCAGCCATAGACTAGCGGGAGGGGCCTACGAGCAGTACTTC. This gives the protein CASSHRLAGGAYEQYF.

The chain employs TRBV7-6 and TRBJ2-1; 13 positions agree with TRBD2. Per germline, CDR1 SGHVS and CDR2 FNYEAQ. The CDR3 has 16 amino acids. J lost 7 bases, V lost 3 bases, and 6 bases had no gene match. The CDR3 protein is CASSLGLAGIANEQFF. The CDR3 DNA follows: TGTGCCAGCAGCTTGGGACTAGCGGGAATCGCGAATGAGCAGTTCTTC.

CDR3 DNA sequence: TGCGCCAGCAGCCCCCTGATAGCCGGAGATGACAATGAGCAGTTCTTC. Its protein is CASSPLIAGDDNEQFF. V gene TRBV5-1 combines with J gene TRBJ2-1; D unresolved. CDR1 is SGHRS and CDR2 is YFSETQ in the germline V gene. Trimming removed 4 bases at V and 5 bases at J, with 19 bases between. The CDR3 length is 16 residues.

Worth noting for this clone: This sample also contains other DNA sequences that code for the same CDR3. The genes are TRBV29-1 and TRBJ2-7; 10 positions agree with TRBD1. The germline V gene encodes CDR1 SQVTM and CDR2 ANQGSEA. CDR3 length equals 13 residues. The V gene end was trimmed by 5 bases and the J gene end by 5 bases; junction bases not matched to a gene: 6. CDR3 nucleotide sequence: TGCAGCGTTACCGGGACAGGGGTTCACGAGCAGTACTTC. It encodes CSVTGTGVHEQYF.

J is TRBJ1-5 and V is TRBV19, with no clear D. CDR3 length: 14 amino acids. Germline V gene sequence: CDR1 LNHDA, CDR2 SQIVND (reference sequence). Trimming took off 3 bases at V and 4 bases at J, with 10 bases between the two ends. For the CDR3, the DNA is TGTGCCAGTAGTATTCTCCCGGGGAATCAGCCCCAGCATTTT. The encoded protein is CASSILPGNQPQHF.

This chain links TRBV9 with TRBJ2-7; a weak D match, TRBD2 (6 bases). Per germline, CDR1 SGDLS and CDR2 YYNGEE. V was pared by 0 bases and J by 6 bases, with 13 bases between. The CDR3 has 14 residues. Here the CDR3 reads CASSVGGETSEQYF. The CDR3 DNA reads TGTGCCAGCAGCGTAGGGGGGGAAACTAGCGAGCAGTACTTC.

The chain uses TRBV6-5 and TRBJ2-6, with D uncertain. Germline CDR1 MNHEY, CDR2 SVGAGI. CDR3 size: 16 residues. Trimming left V 2 bases short and J 0 bases short, with 8 bases between. The CDR3: CASSYMGFSGANVLTF. The DNA for the CDR3 is TGTGCCAGCAGTTACATGGGATTCTCTGGGGCCAACGTCCTGACTTTC.

This clone was seen a single time. The chain is built from TRBV29-1 and TRBJ2-1; D perhaps matches TRBD2 (6 bases). The germline gives CDR1 SQVTM, CDR2 ANQGSEA. This CDR3 has 15 residues. V shed 5 bases and J shed 2 bases, with 16 bases lying between them. CDR3 sequence: CSVLYLADTYNEQFF. DNA for the CDR3: TGCAGCGTTCTTTACTTAGCGGACACCTACAATGAGCAGTTCTTC.

V gene TRBV5-5 combines with J gene TRBJ2-7; 12 positions match TRBD2. This CDR3 has 15 amino acids. Germline-derived CDR1 and CDR2 are SGHKS and YYEKEE (reference sequence). V was pared by 5 bases and J by 7 bases, with 10 bases of the junction left unmatched. CDR3 in amino acids: CASSLRTSGTGEQYF. The CDR3 DNA follows: TGTGCCAGCAGTTTGAGGACTAGCGGGACAGGGGAGCAGTACTTC.